The source of this TCR beta chain is a study of shared clonotypes between healthy human individuals. This CDR3 has 13 residues. V was clipped by 2 bases and J by 5 bases, with 7 bases between them. Germline values: CDR1 SGHNT, CDR2 YENEEA. Data came from immunoSEQ multiplex PCR; TCRdb stores just in-frame clones and leaves some out. Of approximately 340,000 clones in the sample, around two thirds were seen once. The specimen sequenced was memory CD4+ T cells sorted from blood. Subset specified: CD45RA-negative fraction. The V call is TRBV11-3, the J call TRBJ2-1; D remains ambiguous. The receptor comes from a man aged 30 to 39 in good health. CDR3 protein: CASSLSSDNEQFF. CDR3 DNA sequence: TGTGCCAGCAGCTTATCCAGTGACAATGAGCAGTTCTTC.